A selection of T cell receptor beta chains follows, all from one sample in a study of CD8 T cells in Susac syndrome. Via MiXCR, TCRdb re-called the immunoSEQ multiplex PCR reads, giving one row per CDR3 protein. The sample yields around 190,000 distinct CDR3 sequences, just under 95% seen once. The sequencing sample was made of CD4+ T cells from PBMCs. The receptors shown here come from a human donor in good health. Each CDR3 is given with its conserved first and last residue. The D gene is left open where the match is weak. Clone size is given for some rows only: seen once, a few or many times, or a class if the clone is expanded.

D: -; V: TRBV9; size: -; J: TRBJ1-1; CDR3: CASSVTVNTEAFF; DNA: TGTGCCAGCAGCGTGACGGTGAACACTGAAGCTTTCTTT
D: -; V: TRBV29-1; size: -; J: TRBJ1-2; CDR3: CSVEKSGINYGYTF; DNA: TGCAGCGTTGAAAAGTCAGGGATTAACTATGGCTACACCTTC
D: -; V: TRBV27; size: -; J: TRBJ2-2; CDR3: CASSRQLNTGELFF; DNA: TGTGCCAGCAGTCGACAGCTTAACACCGGGGAGCTGTTTTTT
D: -; V: TRBV30; size: -; J: TRBJ1-1; CDR3: CAWSVLGSKNTEAFF; DNA: TGTGCCTGGAGTGTACTCGGCAGCAAGAACACTGAAGCTTTCTTT
D: -; V: TRBV19; size: -; J: TRBJ1-2; CDR3: CASSMLQGNYGYTF; DNA: TGTGCCAGTAGTATGTTGCAGGGGAACTATGGCTACACCTTC
D: -; V: TRBV20-1; size: once; J: TRBJ1-1; CDR3: CSAWGVEAFF; DNA: TGCAGTGCCTGGGGGGTTGAAGCTTTCTTT
D: TRBD2; V: TRBV7-2; size: -; J: TRBJ2-7; CDR3: CASSLAGLAADPYEQYF; DNA: TGTGCCAGCAGCTTAGCTGGACTAGCGGCAGACCCCTACGAGCAGTACTTC
D: -; V: TRBV20-1; size: -; J: TRBJ2-5; CDR3: CSARDWLGKETQYF; DNA: TGCAGTGCTAGAGATTGGTTGGGAAAAGAGACCCAGTACTTC
D: -; V: TRBV29-1; size: -; J: TRBJ2-1; CDR3: CSVEVPGQYNEQFF; DNA: TGCAGCGTTGAGGTCCCGGGACAATACAATGAGCAGTTCTTC
D: -; V: TRBV27; size: -; J: TRBJ2-3; CDR3: CASSLFDSSGTQYF; DNA: TGTGCCAGCAGTTTGTTCGACTCGAGCGGTACGCAGTATTTT
D: TRBD1; V: TRBV15; size: -; J: TRBJ2-6; CDR3: CATSGPGQGEGANVLTF; DNA: TGTGCCACCAGCGGCCCGGGACAGGGGGAGGGGGCCAACGTCCTGACTTTC
D: TRBD1; V: TRBV30; size: -; J: TRBJ2-5; CDR3: CAWSDGTGYETQYF; DNA: TGTGCCTGGAGTGACGGGACAGGGTATGAGACCCAGTACTTC
D: TRBD2; V: TRBV7-9; size: -; J: TRBJ2-1; CDR3: CASSFPSGRAKNEQFF; DNA: TGTGCCAGCAGTTTCCCTAGCGGGAGGGCCAAGAATGAGCAGTTCTTC
D: TRBD1; V: TRBV20-1; size: -; J: TRBJ2-7; CDR3: CSASGTATYEQYF; DNA: TGCAGTGCTAGCGGGACAGCGACCTACGAGCAGTACTTC
D: TRBD2; V: TRBV4-2; size: -; J: TRBJ2-5; CDR3: CASSQASGSRETQYF; DNA: TGTGCCAGCAGCCAAGCGAGCGGGAGTCGGGAGACCCAGTACTTC
D: -; V: TRBV27; size: -; J: TRBJ2-4; CDR3: CATSSGLAKNIQYF; DNA: TGTGCCACCTCGTCGGGATTAGCCAAAAACATTCAGTACTTC
D: -; V: TRBV30; size: -; J: TRBJ2-2; CDR3: CAWTHFGGKNTGELFF; DNA: TGTGCCTGGACCCATTTTGGGGGCAAGAACACCGGGGAGCTGTTTTTT
D: -; V: TRBV20-1; size: -; J: TRBJ2-5; CDR3: CSASSAGWRRETQYF; DNA: TGCAGTGCTAGTAGCGCAGGCTGGCGGAGAGAGACCCAGTACTTC
D: -; V: TRBV7-2; size: -; J: TRBJ1-1; CDR3: CASSLGARNTEAFF; DNA: TGTGCCAGCAGCTTAGGCGCACGGAACACTGAAGCTTTCTTT
D: -; V: TRBV28; size: once; J: TRBJ1-3; CDR3: CASSGNTIYF; DNA: TGTGCCAGCAGTGGAAACACCATATATTTT
D: TRBD2; V: TRBV4-3; size: -; J: TRBJ2-7; CDR3: CASSQDLTSVAYEQYF; DNA: TGCGCCAGCAGCCAAGACTTAACTAGCGTAGCCTACGAGCAGTACTTC
D: -; V: TRBV24-1; size: -; J: TRBJ2-6; CDR3: CATSDFATDGPSGANVLTF; DNA: TGTGCCACCAGTGATTTTGCAACGGACGGACCCTCTGGGGCCAACGTCCTGACTTTC
D: -; V: TRBV7-2; size: -; J: TRBJ2-1; CDR3: CASSLSFVRTAEQFF; DNA: TGTGCCAGCAGCTTATCGTTCGTTCGGACGGCTGAGCAGTTCTTC
D: -; V: TRBV7-8; size: -; J: TRBJ2-7; CDR3: CASSFDGRTYEQYF; DNA: TGTGCCAGCAGCTTTGATGGGCGAACCTACGAGCAGTACTTC
D: TRBD1; V: TRBV20-1; size: -; J: TRBJ1-2; CDR3: CSARDPTGDYGYTF; DNA: TGCAGTGCTAGAGACCCGACAGGGGACTATGGCTACACCTTC
D: -; V: TRBV9; size: -; J: TRBJ1-4; CDR3: CASSAGVSEKLFF; DNA: TGTGCCAGCAGCGCAGGCGTAAGTGAAAAACTGTTTTTT
D: -; V: TRBV7-2; size: -; J: TRBJ2-5; CDR3: CASSANGETQYF; DNA: TGTGCCAGCAGCGCCAATGGGGAGACCCAGTACTTC
D: -; V: TRBV7-9; size: -; J: TRBJ1-2; CDR3: CASSVPDGYTF; DNA: TGTGCCAGCAGCGTACCGGATGGCTACACCTTC
D: -; V: TRBV6-5; size: few; J: TRBJ1-5; CDR3: CASSLSPNQPQHF; DNA: TGTGCCAGCAGTTTGAGTCCCAATCAGCCCCAGCATTTT
D: -; V: TRBV29-1; size: -; J: TRBJ2-5; CDR3: CSVEAGEGETQYF; DNA: TGCAGCGTTGAAGCGGGAGAGGGCGAGACCCAGTACTTC
D: TRBD2; V: TRBV19; size: -; J: TRBJ2-7; CDR3: CASSKSGTSSYEQYF; DNA: TGTGCCAGTAGTAAATCCGGGACTAGCTCCTACGAGCAGTACTTC
D: -; V: TRBV6-2/TRBV6-3; size: -; J: TRBJ2-7; CDR3: CASTLNGPGEQYF; DNA: TGTGCCAGCACCTTGAACGGGCCAGGCGAGCAGTACTTC
D: TRBD1; V: TRBV7-9; size: -; J: TRBJ1-5; CDR3: CASSLAGRGRGNQPQHF; DNA: TGTGCCAGCAGCTTAGCGGGCAGGGGGCGAGGCAATCAGCCCCAGCATTTT
D: -; V: TRBV28; size: -; J: TRBJ2-7; CDR3: CASTPSLPDEQYF; DNA: TGTGCCAGCACACCCTCGCTCCCGGACGAGCAGTACTTC
D: -; V: TRBV6-2/TRBV6-3; size: -; J: TRBJ1-5; CDR3: CASRIRVYQPQHF; DNA: TGTGCCAGCAGGATCAGGGTTTATCAGCCCCAGCATTTT
D: -; V: TRBV9; size: -; J: TRBJ2-2; CDR3: CASSVAVTQNTGELFF; DNA: TGTGCCAGCAGCGTAGCCGTGACTCAAAACACCGGGGAGCTGTTTTTT
D: TRBD2; V: TRBV29-1; size: once; J: TRBJ2-1; CDR3: CSAGLADNEQFF; DNA: TGCAGCGCTGGACTAGCAGACAATGAGCAGTTCTTC
D: TRBD2; V: TRBV7-9; size: -; J: TRBJ2-5; CDR3: CASSEAGGHGETQYF; DNA: TGTGCCAGCAGCGAAGCGGGAGGCCACGGGGAGACCCAGTACTTC
D: -; V: TRBV20-1; size: -; J: TRBJ2-3; CDR3: CSAFGDTQYF; DNA: TGCAGTGCGTTTGGAGATACGCAGTATTTT
D: TRBD1; V: TRBV9; size: -; J: TRBJ1-4; CDR3: CASSVGGTGDNEKLFF; DNA: TGTGCCAGCAGCGTAGGTGGGACAGGGGATAATGAAAAACTGTTTTTT
D: TRBD2; V: TRBV28; size: -; J: TRBJ2-3; CDR3: CASSLFTGTSGTRDTQYF; DNA: TGTGCCAGCAGTCTATTCACCGGGACTAGCGGAACACGGGATACGCAGTATTTT
D: -; V: TRBV12-3/TRBV12-4; size: -; J: TRBJ2-2; CDR3: CASTRVGGTGELFF; DNA: TGTGCCAGCACTAGAGTAGGAGGAACCGGGGAGCTGTTTTTT
D: -; V: TRBV20-1; size: -; J: TRBJ2-1; CDR3: CSASGGADHEQFF; DNA: TGCAGTGCTAGCGGAGGCGCCGACCATGAGCAGTTCTTC
D: -; V: TRBV20-1; size: once; J: TRBJ2-7; CDR3: CSASPYEQYF; DNA: TGCAGTGCTAGCCCCTACGAGCAGTACTTC
D: TRBD2; V: TRBV3-1; size: -; J: TRBJ2-1; CDR3: CASSGLANYNEQFF; DNA: TGTGCCAGCAGCGGACTAGCGAATTACAATGAGCAGTTCTTC
D: -; V: TRBV9; size: -; J: TRBJ1-1; CDR3: CASSVGAGTEAFF; DNA: TGTGCCAGCAGCGTAGGCGCGGGCACTGAAGCTTTCTTT
D: -; V: TRBV14; size: once; J: TRBJ1-1; CDR3: CASSQELQLEAFF; DNA: TGTGCCAGCAGCCAAGAACTCCAGCTAGAAGCTTTCTTT
D: -; V: TRBV4-1; size: -; J: TRBJ2-7; CDR3: CASSLSMGDIYEQYF; DNA: TGCGCCAGCAGTCTCTCGATGGGGGACATTTACGAGCAGTACTTC
D: TRBD2; V: TRBV20-1; size: -; J: TRBJ2-7; CDR3: CSARVSGGSEQYF; DNA: TGCAGTGCTAGAGTTTCGGGGGGGAGCGAGCAGTACTTC
D: -; V: TRBV7-2; size: -; J: TRBJ2-7; CDR3: CASSRQVNAYEQYF; DNA: TGTGCCAGCAGTCGCCAGGTAAACGCCTACGAGCAGTACTTC
D: -; V: TRBV11-1; size: -; J: TRBJ2-3; CDR3: CASSRRGGQSTDTQYF; DNA: TGTGCCAGCAGCCGGCGGGGCGGACAGTCCACAGATACGCAGTATTTT
D: TRBD1; V: TRBV24-1; size: -; J: TRBJ1-2; CDR3: CATSEAGQTNYGYTF; DNA: TGTGCCACCAGTGAGGCGGGACAGACTAACTATGGCTACACCTTC